A single sample is the source of the 30 T cell receptor beta chains below, sequenced in a study of T-cell reconstitution after alpha-beta-depleted transplantation in children. Preparation of the TCRbeta library used unique molecular identifiers. TCRdb re-called the PCR reads with MiXCR, one entry per CDR3 protein. The sample yields about 190,000 distinct CDR3 sequences, 11% seen once. Sample: PBMCs, taken before TCRalphabeta/CD19-depleted stem cell transplant. The receptors shown here come from a boy between 2 and 10 years old with acute myeloid leukemia, due to receive a stem cell transplant.

This chain links TRBV19 with TRBJ2-1; TRBD2 matches at 8 bases. Germline CDR1 is LNHDA and CDR2 is SQIVND (reference sequence). CDR3 size: 15 residues. After removal of 5 bases from V and 4 bases from J, the junction contained 7 bases not matched to a gene. CDR3 DNA: TGTGCCAGTAGTGGAATCCAGCGGGGGTACAATGAGCAGTTCTTC. Encoded protein: CASSGIQRGYNEQFF.

Regarding this clonotype: A much larger clone sits a single nucleotide away, making a read error possible. V and J are TRBV28 and TRBJ1-3, with D hard to call. V was clipped by 6 bases and J by 0 bases, with 15 bases between them. The CDR3 totals 16 residues. Germline CDR1 is MDHEN and CDR2 is SYDVKM. The CDR3 region has the DNA TGTGCCAGCAGCCCCATCGCCGAGCCCTCTGGAAACACCATATATTTT. It codes for CASSPIAEPSGNTIYF.

The table lists this clonotype with many counts. The chain couples TRBV6-5 to TRBJ2-5; D not certain. Trimming removed 5 bases at V and 4 bases at J, with 17 bases between. There are 15 residues in the CDR3. CDR1 and CDR2 from the germline V gene are MNHEY and SVGAGI. The CDR3, as DNA: TGTGCCAGCAGTCTCTCGCTGGGTAGGCGAGAGACCCAGTACTTC. Protein sequence: CASSLSLGRRETQYF.

This clonotype was detected a few times. Since a much larger clone is just one base distant, this may be a read error. This chain uses TRBV5-1 with TRBJ2-5, with D tentatively TRBD2 (5 bases). Germline V CDR1 and CDR2: SGHRS, YFSETQ. The CDR3 has 14 amino acids. The CDR3 DNA reads as TGCGCCAGCAGCTTAGAGAAACCGTGGGAGACCCAGTCCTTC. Protein sequence: CASSLEKPWETQSF.

Notes on this clonotype: At one boundary the junction diverges from the germline segment, which might be a read error. J is TRBJ2-5 and V is TRBV4-1, with TRBD1 as a possible D gene (7 bases). The CDR3 is 15 residues long. The germline V gene encodes CDR1 MGHRA and CDR2 YSYEKL. The DNA of the CDR3 is TGCGCCTGCAGCCAACCGTACAGGGGAGGAGAGGCCCAGTACTTC. Protein sequence: CACSQPYRGGEAQYF.

In this sample, this clonotype turned up many times. J is TRBJ1-1 and V is TRBV20-1; D gene uncertain. Trimming removed 3 bases from V and 0 bases from J, with 8 bases in between. The germline V gene has CDR1 DFQATT and CDR2 SNEGSKA (reference sequence). There are 13 residues in the CDR3. Here the CDR3 reads CSASGNMNTEAFF. CDR3 DNA sequence: TGCAGTGCTAGCGGCAACATGAACACTGAAGCTTTCTTT.

This rearrangement joins TRBV3-1 to TRBJ2-7; 11 bases align to TRBD2. CDR1 is LGHDT and CDR2 is YNNKEL in the germline V gene (reference sequence). The junction had 10 bases not matched to a gene; V was cut back by 11 bases and J by 1 base. CDR3 length: 15 residues. This CDR3 is CASTLGLAGSYEQYF. The CDR3 DNA reads as TGTGCCTCCACCCTTGGACTAGCGGGTTCCTACGAGCAGTACTTC.

Many counts were recorded for this clonotype. The chain has TRBV11-1 and TRBJ1-1; 12 nucleotides line up with TRBD1. The CDR3 consists of 17 residues. The germline CDR1 and CDR2 sequences are SGHAT and FQDESV (reference sequence). V was clipped by 2 bases and J by 0 bases; unmatched bases: 4. Here the CDR3 DNA reads TGTGCCAGCAGCTTAATGGGACAGGGGGCCCTGAACACTGAAGCTTTCTTT. Its protein is CASSLMGQGALNTEAFF.

Many counts were recorded for this clonotype. This chain connects TRBV5-1 to TRBJ2-3; TRBD1 might be the D (5 bases). CDR3 length equals 16 residues. The germline V gene has CDR1 SGHRS and CDR2 YFSETQ. V was clipped by 0 bases and J by 0 bases, with 11 bases between them. The CDR3 DNA follows: TGCGCCAGCAGCTTGGCCTGGGGCTCTAGCACAGATACGCAGTATTTT. It encodes CASSLAWGSSTDTQYF.

This clonotype was observed many times. The genes are TRBV5-5 and TRBJ1-1; no clear D gene. The CDR3 consists of 15 residues. Between the trimmed V and J ends, which lost 1 base and 0 bases, there was a span of 10 bases. Germline V CDR1 and CDR2: SGHKS, YYEKEE (reference sequence). The CDR3 sequence is CASSLLSRVNTEAFF. CDR3 nucleotides: TGTGCCAGCAGCTTGCTCTCACGGGTGAACACTGAAGCTTTCTTT.

This clonotype was counted ten times or more. The chain recombines TRBV4-1 with TRBJ2-3; unclear D gene. The germline CDR1 and CDR2 sequences are MGHRA and YSYEKL. CDR3 length: 18 amino acids. Trimming took off 1 base at V and 3 bases at J, with 20 bases between the two ends. CDR3 in DNA: TGCGCCAGCAGCCAAGGGAGCCCTTCAGGCTCAGCTACAGATACGCAGTATTTT. Protein sequence: CASSQGSPSGSATDTQYF.

In its sample, this clonotype was seen many times. The rearrangement joins TRBV5-1 to TRBJ2-7; 11 bases agree with TRBD2. Trimming removed 6 bases from V and 6 bases from J; junction bases left unmatched: 5. Germline CDR1 is SGHRS and CDR2 is YFSETQ. The CDR3 covers 13 residues. The CDR3 DNA reads as TGCGCCAGCACCCTAGCGGGAGGTGTCGAGCAGTACTTC. Its translation is CASTLAGGVEQYF.

In this sample, this clonotype turned up many times. V is TRBV28 and J is TRBJ2-5; D is ambiguous. This CDR3 spans 16 amino acids. V was cut by 2 bases and J by 3 bases, with 16 bases left in between. Germline CDR1 reads MDHEN; CDR2 reads SYDVKM. CDR3 in DNA: TGTGCCAGCAGTTTAAGGTCGGCCTTAGGCGAAGAGACCCAGTACTTC. This translates into CASSLRSALGEETQYF.

There are many counts of this clonotype. The chain combines TRBV28 with TRBJ1-3; the D is unclear. This CDR3 is 14 amino acids long. The ends were cut back, 3 bases at V and 2 bases at J, with 8 bases in the middle. Germline CDR1 is MDHEN and CDR2 is SYDVKM. The CDR3 is CASSLEGTGNTIYF. The CDR3 DNA follows: TGTGCCAGCAGTTTGGAGGGAACTGGAAACACCATATATTTT. Full variable domain (missing parts from reference TRBV28 and TRBJ1-3): DVKVTQSSRYLVKRTGEKVFLECVQDMDHENMFWYRQDPGLGLRLIYFSYDVKMKEKGDIPEGYSVSREKKERFSLILESASTNQTSMYLCASSLEGTGNTIYFGEGSWLTVV.

The chain combines TRBV27 with TRBJ1-5; 7 bases agree with TRBD1. Germline CDR1 reads MNHEY; CDR2 reads SMNVEV (reference sequence). V trimming: 6 bases; J trimming: 6 bases; junction bases outside the gene matches: 11. The CDR3 sequence is 15 residues long. The CDR3 sequence is CASRLGGAGSQPQHF. The CDR3 coding sequence is TGTGCCAGCAGATTAGGGGGCGCGGGGAGTCAGCCCCAGCATTTT.

This clonotype was detected many times. The chain is built from TRBV20-1 and TRBJ2-1, with 7 bases matching TRBD1. Germline lookup yields CDR1 DFQATT and CDR2 SNEGSKA (reference sequence). Losses at the gene ends were 0 bases for V and 0 bases for J; bases not matched to a gene: 8. This CDR3 is 17 amino acids long. CDR3 nucleotides: TGCAGTGCTAGAGATGCACAGGGGCTAAGCTCCTACAATGAGCAGTTCTTC. Translation: CSARDAQGLSSYNEQFF.

This clonotype was detected ten times or more. The J gene is TRBJ2-3, the V gene TRBV7-8, with TRBD2 matching over 9 bases. Trimming cost V 6 bases and J 7 bases; bases outside gene matches: 11. CDR3 size: 15 residues. The germline V gene has CDR1 SGHVS and CDR2 FQNEAQ. The CDR3 sequence: CASSQTSGGSYTQYF. The CDR3 DNA follows: TGTGCCAGCAGTCAGACTAGCGGAGGGTCCTATACGCAGTATTTT.

The chain joins TRBV12-3 or TRBV12-4 to TRBJ2-1; 13 bases agree with TRBD2. The CDR3 loop spans 19 amino acids. The V gene end was trimmed by 3 bases and the J gene end by 5 bases; junction bases not matched to a gene: 13. The CDR3 DNA sequence: TGTGCCAGCAGTTTGTTCGTGGGGGGACTAGCGGGATTAAACAATGAGCAGTTCTTC. This codes for CASSLFVGGLAGLNNEQFF.

This clonotype was found many times. This chain links TRBV20-1 with TRBJ2-1; D is undetermined. Trimming shortened V by 0 bases and J by 8 bases, and 5 bases separated the two germline ends. Germline V gives CDR1 DFQATT, CDR2 SNEGSKA (reference sequence). This CDR3 is 11 amino acids long. The CDR3, as DNA: TGCAGTGCTAGAGATAATTATGAGCAGTTCTTC. Translated: CSARDNYEQFF.

This clonotype has at least ten counts. This sequence joins TRBV5-1 and TRBJ2-2, with 13 bases that match TRBD2. This CDR3 spans 18 amino acids. Trimming removed 4 bases from V and 3 bases from J; junction bases left unmatched: 9. Germline lookup yields CDR1 SGHRS and CDR2 YFSETQ. The CDR3 spells CASSLGLAGVADTGELFF. CDR3 DNA sequence: TGCGCCAGCAGCCTTGGACTAGCGGGAGTCGCGGACACCGGGGAGCTGTTTTTT.

There are many counts of this clonotype. This sequence joins TRBV7-2 and TRBJ2-7; D gene ambiguous. Trimming cost V 3 bases and J 2 bases, with 11 bases left between them. The CDR3 has 14 residues. Germline-derived CDR1 and CDR2 are SGHTA and FQGNSA. The CDR3 bases are TGTGCCAGCAGCTTGCTTGGGCGGCCCTACGAGCAGTACTTC. It yields the protein CASSLLGRPYEQYF.

This clonotype appeared many times. The chain carries TRBV5-1 and TRBJ1-1, with D possibly TRBD1 on 6 matching bases. CDR3 length: 14 amino acids. Germline V gene sequence: CDR1 SGHRS, CDR2 YFSETQ. The V end lost 6 bases, the J end lost 1 base, and 13 bases lay between the germline ends. Written as DNA, the CDR3 is TGCGCCAGCATCTTAGGGGGAGGGAACACTGAAGCTTTCTTT. This sequence encodes CASILGGGNTEAFF.

In this sample, this clonotype turned up many times. J is TRBJ1-2 and V is TRBV5-6; 8 positions match TRBD1. V trimming: 4 bases; J trimming: 3 bases; junction bases outside the gene matches: 2. The CDR3 totals 13 residues. Germline-derived CDR1 and CDR2 are SGHDT and YYEEEE. CDR3 protein: CASSLTGDYGYTF. In nucleotides, the CDR3 is TGTGCCAGCAGCCTGACAGGGGACTATGGCTACACCTTC. Full variable domain (missing parts from reference TRBV5-6 and TRBJ1-2): DAGVTQSPTHLIKTRGQQVTLRCSPKSGHDTVSWYQQALGQGPQFIFQYYEEEERQRGNFPDRFSGHQFPNYSSELNVNALLLGDSALYLCASSLTGDYGYTFGSGTRLTVV.

This clonotype was observed at least ten times. V and J are TRBV7-2 and TRBJ2-5; D possibly corresponds to TRBD2 (5 bases). The V gene lost 1 base and the J gene lost 4 bases, with 10 bases spanning the gap. CDR1 is SGHTA and CDR2 is FQGNSA in the germline V gene. CDR3 length: 14 residues. CDR3 protein: CASSLGDYGETQYF. The CDR3 coding sequence is TGTGCCAGCAGCTTAGGCGACTATGGAGAGACCCAGTACTTC.

This clonotype was detected ten times or more. The genes are TRBV6-1 and TRBJ1-5, with 8 bases lining up with TRBD1. The CDR3 runs 15 residues. Germline V gene lookup returns CDR1 MNHNS and CDR2 SASEGT. The junction had 9 bases not matched to a gene; V was cut back by 5 bases and J by 6 bases. DNA for the CDR3: TGTGCCAGCAGTACGACACAGGGGGTGTTTCAGCCCCAGCATTTT. Residues: CASSTTQGVFQPQHF.

This clonotype was seen at least ten times. The gene calls are TRBV6-5 and TRBJ1-2; TRBD1 matches 9 bases. Germline CDR1 and CDR2: MNHEY and SVGAGI. The length of the CDR3 is 15 residues. V dropped 2 bases and J dropped 3; count of bases not matched to a gene: 4. In DNA form, the CDR3 reads TGTGCCAGCAGTTACGGGACAGGGACATACTATGGCTACACCTTC. Its protein is CASSYGTGTYYGYTF.

The table lists this clonotype with many counts. The chain recombines TRBV6-1 with TRBJ1-4; D possibly corresponds to TRBD1 (5 bases). Trimming shortened V by 5 bases and J by 6 bases, and 13 bases separated the two germline ends. The CDR3 runs to 14 residues. Germline V gene data show CDR1 as MNHNS and CDR2 as SASEGT. This chain's CDR3 is CASSRDEWDEKLFF. The CDR3 nucleotides read TGTGCCAGCAGTCGGGACGAATGGGATGAAAAACTGTTTTTT.

This clonotype was recorded many times. This sequence joins TRBV7-8 and TRBJ1-1; perhaps TRBD1 as D (5 bases). The CDR3 is 13 residues long. Trimming took off 5 bases at V and 7 bases at J, with 14 bases between the two ends. Germline values: CDR1 SGHVS, CDR2 FQNEAQ. The CDR3 region has the DNA TGTGCCAGCAGCCCATCCGTGAGGGGTGAAGCTTTCTTT. Translating it yields CASSPSVRGEAFF.

The chain uses TRBV6-5 and TRBJ2-7, with 8 nucleotides matching TRBD2. Per germline, CDR1 MNHEY and CDR2 SVGAGI. The CDR3 contains 17 residues. V was clipped by 2 bases and J by 5 bases; unmatched bases: 14. CDR3 nucleotide sequence: TGTGCCAGCAGTTACAGGAGCGTCCAGCGGGAGACCCACGAGCAGTACTTC. The encoded protein is CASSYRSVQRETHEQYF.

This clonotype was recorded at least ten times. This chain joins TRBV5-6 and TRBJ2-1; TRBD1 matches at 10 bases. The CDR3 sequence is 16 residues long. CDR1 is SGHDT and CDR2 is YYEEEE in the germline V gene. Losses at the gene ends were 5 bases for V and 8 bases for J; bases not matched to a gene: 13. The CDR3 DNA sequence: TGTGCCAGCAGGGGTCCCGGGACAGGGGCGCTGGATGAGCAGTTCTTC. Encoded protein: CASRGPGTGALDEQFF. The full variable domain, rest sourced from reference TRBV5-6 and TRBJ2-1, is DAGVTQSPTHLIKTRGQQVTLRCSPKSGHDTVSWYQQALGQGPQFIFQYYEEEERQRGNFPDRFSGHQFPNYSSELNVNALLLGDSALYLCASRGPGTGALDEQFFGPGTRLTVL.